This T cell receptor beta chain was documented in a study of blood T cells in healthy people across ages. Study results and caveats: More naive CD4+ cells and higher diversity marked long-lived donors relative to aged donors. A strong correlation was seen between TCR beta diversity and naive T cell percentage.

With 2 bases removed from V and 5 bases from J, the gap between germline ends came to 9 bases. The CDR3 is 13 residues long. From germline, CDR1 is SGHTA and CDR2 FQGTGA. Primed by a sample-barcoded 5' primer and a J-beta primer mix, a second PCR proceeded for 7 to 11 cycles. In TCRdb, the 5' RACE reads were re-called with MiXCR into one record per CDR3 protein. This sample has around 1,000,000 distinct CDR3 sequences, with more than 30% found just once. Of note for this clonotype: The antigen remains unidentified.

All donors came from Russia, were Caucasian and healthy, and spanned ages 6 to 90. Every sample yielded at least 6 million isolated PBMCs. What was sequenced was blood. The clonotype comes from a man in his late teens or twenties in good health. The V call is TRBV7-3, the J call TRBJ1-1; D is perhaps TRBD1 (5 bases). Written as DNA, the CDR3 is TGTGCCAGCAGCTTAGGGGACGGGACTGAAGCTTTCTTT. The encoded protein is CASSLGDGTEAFF.